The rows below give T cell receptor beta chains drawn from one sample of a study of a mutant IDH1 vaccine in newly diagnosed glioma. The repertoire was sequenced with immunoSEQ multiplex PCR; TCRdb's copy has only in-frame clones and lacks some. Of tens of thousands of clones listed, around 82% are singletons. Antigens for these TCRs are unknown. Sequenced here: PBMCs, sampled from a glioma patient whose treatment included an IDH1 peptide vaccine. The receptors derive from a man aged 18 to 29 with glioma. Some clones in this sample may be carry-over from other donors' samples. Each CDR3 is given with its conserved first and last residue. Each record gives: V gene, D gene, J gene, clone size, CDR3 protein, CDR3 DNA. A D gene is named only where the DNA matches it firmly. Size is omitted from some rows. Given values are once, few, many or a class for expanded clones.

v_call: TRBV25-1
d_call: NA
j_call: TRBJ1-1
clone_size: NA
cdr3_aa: CASSLNTEAFF
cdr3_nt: TGTGCCAGCAGCCTGAACACTGAAGCTTTCTTT

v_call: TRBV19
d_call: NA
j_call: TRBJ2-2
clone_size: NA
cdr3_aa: CASSRTGELFF
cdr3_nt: TGTGCCAGTAGTAGGACCGGGGAGCTGTTTTTT

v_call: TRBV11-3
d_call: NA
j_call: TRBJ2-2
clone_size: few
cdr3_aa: CASSLDYTGELFF
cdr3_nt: TGTGCCAGCAGCTTAGACTACACCGGGGAGCTGTTTTTT

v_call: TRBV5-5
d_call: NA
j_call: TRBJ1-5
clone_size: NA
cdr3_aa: CASSLRGGVRQPQHF
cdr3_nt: TGTGCCAGCAGCTTGAGGGGGGGGGTCCGGCAGCCCCAGCATTTT

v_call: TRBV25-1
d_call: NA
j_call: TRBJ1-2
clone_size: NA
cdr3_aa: CASSEYEGLGYTF
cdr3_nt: TGTGCCAGCAGTGAATATGAGGGGCTTGGCTACACCTTC

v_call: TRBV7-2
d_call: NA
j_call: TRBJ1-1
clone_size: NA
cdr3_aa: CASSLAPRASFPSMNTEAFF
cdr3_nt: TGTGCCAGCAGCTTAGCGCCCCGGGCCTCCTTTCCCTCCATGAACACTGAAGCTTTCTTT

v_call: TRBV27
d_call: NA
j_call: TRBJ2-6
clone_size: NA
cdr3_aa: CASGQRGTGANVLTF
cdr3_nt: TGTGCCAGCGGACAACGGGGGACCGGGGCCAACGTCCTGACTTTC

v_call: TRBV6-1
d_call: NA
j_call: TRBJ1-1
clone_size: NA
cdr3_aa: CASSVWPNTEAFF
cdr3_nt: TGTGCCAGCAGTGTGTGGCCGAACACTGAAGCTTTCTTT

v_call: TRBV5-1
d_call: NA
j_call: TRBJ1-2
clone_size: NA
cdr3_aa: CASSLGWQIYGYTF
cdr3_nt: TGCGCCAGCAGCTTGGGGTGGCAGATCTATGGCTACACCTTC

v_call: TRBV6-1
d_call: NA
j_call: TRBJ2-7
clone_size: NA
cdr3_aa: CASSVGALTSYEQYF
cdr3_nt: TGTGCCAGCAGTGTCGGGGCACTCACCTCCTACGAGCAGTACTTC

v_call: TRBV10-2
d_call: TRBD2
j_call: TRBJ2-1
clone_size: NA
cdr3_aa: CASSETSGGFYNEQFF
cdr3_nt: TGCGCCAGCAGTGAGACTAGCGGGGGGTTCTACAATGAGCAGTTCTTC

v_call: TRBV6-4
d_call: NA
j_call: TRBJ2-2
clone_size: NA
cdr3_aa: CASRRTATGELFF
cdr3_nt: TGTGCCAGCAGAAGAACGGCCACCGGGGAGCTGTTTTTT

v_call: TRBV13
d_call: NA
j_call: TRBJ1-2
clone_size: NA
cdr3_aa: CASSLKIVTSNYGYTF
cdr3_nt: TGTGCCAGCAGCTTAAAAATCGTGACCTCTAACTATGGCTACACCTTC

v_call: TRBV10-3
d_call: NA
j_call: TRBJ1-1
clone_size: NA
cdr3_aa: CAISMGPEAEAFF
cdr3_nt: TGTGCCATCAGTATGGGACCTGAAGCTGAAGCTTTCTTT

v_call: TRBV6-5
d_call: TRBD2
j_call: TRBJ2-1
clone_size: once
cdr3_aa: CASSSGTGYNEQFF
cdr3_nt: TGTGCCAGCAGTAGCGGGACGGGTTACAATGAGCAGTTCTTC

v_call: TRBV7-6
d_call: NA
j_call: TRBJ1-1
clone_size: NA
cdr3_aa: CASSPREGMNTEAFF
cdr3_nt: TGTGCCAGCAGCCCCCGGGAGGGGATGAACACTGAAGCTTTCTTT

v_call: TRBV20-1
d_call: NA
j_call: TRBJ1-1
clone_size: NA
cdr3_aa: CSARSYQGAFF
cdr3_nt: TGCAGTGCTAGAAGTTACCAGGGAGCTTTCTTT

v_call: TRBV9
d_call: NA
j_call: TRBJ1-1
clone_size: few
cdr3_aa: CASSVEVNTEAFF
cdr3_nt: TGTGCCAGCAGCGTAGAGGTGAACACTGAAGCTTTCTTT

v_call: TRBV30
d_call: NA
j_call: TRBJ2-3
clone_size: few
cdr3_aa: CAWGKSGTVDTQYF
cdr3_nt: TGTGCCTGGGGAAAATCCGGGACTGTTGATACGCAGTATTTT

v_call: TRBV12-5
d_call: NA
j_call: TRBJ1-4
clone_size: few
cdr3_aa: CASGRQDGRNEKLFF
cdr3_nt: TGTGCTAGTGGGAGACAGGATGGTAGGAATGAAAAACTGTTTTTT

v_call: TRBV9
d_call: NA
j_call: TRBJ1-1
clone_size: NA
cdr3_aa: CASSGGTDTEMNTEAFF
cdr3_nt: TGTGCCAGCAGCGGGGGGACGGACACGGAAATGAACACTGAAGCTTTCTTT